Listed below are T cell receptor beta chains from one sample, sequenced in a study of blood T cells in healthy people across ages. TCRdb itself ran the 5' RACE reads through MiXCR, one entry per CDR3 protein. The data hold some 800,000 distinct CDR3 sequences, with 25% observed a single time. This same sample was also part of a study on T cells of mothers and their children.

Sample: blood. The receptors shown here come from a boy aged 5-17 years in good health. Each CDR3 is given with its conserved first and last residue. D genes are given only for firm matches. The size field is filled for only some rows; it gives once, few, many or a size class.

J gene,clone size,V gene,D gene,CDR3 protein,CDR3 DNA
TRBJ1-2,.,TRBV12-3/TRBV12-4,.,CASSPQAVATYTF,TGTGCCAGCAGCCCTCAGGCAGTGGCGACCTACACCTTC
TRBJ2-5,few,TRBV18,.,CASSPRSDPETQYF,TGTGCCAGCTCACCACGATCAGACCCGGAGACCCAGTACTTC
TRBJ1-5,few,TRBV10-2,.,CASSDYRGNQPQHF,TGCGCCAGCAGTGACTACCGGGGCAATCAGCCCCAGCATTTT
TRBJ2-5,many,TRBV28,.,CASSFLRRAWETQYF,TGTGCCAGCAGTTTCCTTAGGAGGGCCTGGGAGACCCAGTACTTC
TRBJ2-3,.,TRBV7-2,TRBD2,CASSSRLAADTQYF,TGTGCCAGCAGCTCCCGACTAGCGGCAGATACGCAGTATTTT
TRBJ2-5,.,TRBV7-2,TRBD1,CASSLAGTGWLETQYF,TGTGCCAGCAGCTTGGCCGGGACAGGGTGGCTGGAGACCCAGTACTTC
TRBJ2-1,.,TRBV6-5,.,CASSLPGTHEQFF,TGTGCCAGCAGCCTTCCGGGGACCCATGAGCAGTTCTTC
TRBJ2-5,.,TRBV28,.,CASSLRALGRQYF,TGTGCCAGCAGTTTACGGGCTTTAGGTCGTCAGTACTTC
TRBJ1-3,once,TRBV27,.,CASSLSFGASSGNTIYF,TGTGCCAGCAGTTTATCCTTCGGGGCCAGCTCTGGAAACACCATATATTTT
TRBJ2-6,.,TRBV7-2,TRBD1,CASTSRGQGLAGANVQTF,TGTGCCAGCACTTCTAGGGGACAGGGGTTGGCTGGGGCCAACGTCCAGACTTTC
TRBJ2-5,.,TRBV2,.,CASGHGADQETQYF,TGTGCCAGCGGGCATGGGGCGGACCAAGAGACCCAGTACTTC
TRBJ1-2,.,TRBV28,.,CASSPSLGGGGYGYTF,TGTGCCAGCAGTCCGAGCCTTGGGGGAGGGGGCTATGGCTACACCTTC
TRBJ1-5,few,TRBV28,.,CASRSGARRNNQPQHF,TGTGCCAGCAGGAGCGGGGCCCGTAGGAACAATCAGCCCCAGCATTTT
TRBJ2-7,.,TRBV4-3,.,CASSQDRQGSGEQYF,TGCGCCAGCAGCCAAGACCGTCAGGGCTCGGGGGAGCAGTACTTC
TRBJ1-2,once,TRBV5-4,TRBD1,CASSFAPGQIYGYTF,TGTGCCAGCAGCTTCGCTCCGGGACAGATTTATGGCTACACCTTC
TRBJ1-4,.,TRBV2,TRBD1,CASRVDRGNEKLFF,TGTGCCAGCAGGGTCGACAGGGGGAATGAAAAACTGTTTTTT
TRBJ1-2,.,TRBV7-2,TRBD1,CASSSSPGQGGGYTF,TGTGCCAGCAGCTCAAGCCCGGGACAGGGGGGTGGCTACACCTTC
TRBJ1-1,.,TRBV20-1,.,CSARDDREAFF,TGCAGTGCTAGAGATGACAGAGAAGCTTTCTTT
TRBJ2-5,.,TRBV7-9,TRBD1,CASSSHPDRGSETQYF,TGTGCCAGCAGCTCCCACCCGGACAGGGGGTCGGAGACCCAGTACTTC